This record looks at one TCR beta chain sequence and its context. Its cognate antigen is unknown. The sample comes from a study of Ad26.COV2.S vaccination and SARS-CoV-2 variants. On the study more broadly: As a participant in COV1001, the donor was in the Ad26.COV2.S trial arm. Into the muscle, Ad26.COV2.S was dosed once or twice, 56 days apart.

TCRdb keeps only in-frame clones here, not all; method: immunoSEQ multiplex PCR. The sample holds 300,000 to 400,000 clones, roughly 87% seen once. Study observations and caveats: Analyses of TCR breadth and depth may have underestimated total T cell responses. Researchers reported similar non-spike TCR breadth in vaccine and placebo recipients.

The treatment was: about 20 received Ad26.COV2.S at low or high dose, single or two shots; about 5 received placebo; per-sample allocation not given. Sampling was done on day 63 after the first vaccine or placebo injection. Germline V gene data show CDR1 as SGHVS and CDR2 as FNYEAQ. The germline V and J ends were trimmed by 7 bases and 2 bases, with 14 bases remaining between them. There are 14 residues in the CDR3. The clonotype was recovered from a person aged 18 to 59 who received the Ad26.COV2.S COVID-19 vaccine or a placebo. This specimen was peripheral blood, taken in a trial of Ad26.COV2.S vaccine versus placebo. The chain recombines TRBV7-6 with TRBJ1-1; D remains unclear. The CDR3 DNA sequence: TGTGCCAGCACTCTGGGCGAGTCTAACACTGAAGCTTTCTTT. Translation gives CASTLGESNTEAFF.